This TCR beta chain was captured by sequencing in a study of cytomegalovirus exposure and HLA in healthy donors. PCR amplification relied on 60 Vbeta primers (plus 13 Jbeta primers). TCRdb keeps only in-frame clones here, not all; method: immunoSEQ multiplex PCR. This table holds some 150,000 clones, approximately 86% found once. General study results and limits: 164 TCR beta chains were listed as cytomegalovirus-associated. Accurate prediction of HLA-A and HLA-B alleles (for most subjects) was reportedly achieved from TCR beta sequences.

CDR3 size: 10 residues. Trimming left V 6 bases short and J 5 bases short, with 7 bases between. Germline V gene sequence: CDR1 SQVTM, CDR2 ANQGSEA. On this clone itself: Its antigen is as yet unknown.

The chain recombines TRBV29-1 with TRBJ1-2, with D possibly matching TRBD1 (5 bases). Material for sequencing was PBMCs. The source is a male donor in good health and CMV-seronegative. CDR3 nucleotides: TGCAGCGTACAGGCTTATGGCTACACCTTC. This codes for CSVQAYGYTF.